This T cell receptor (beta chain) came from a study of cytomegalovirus exposure and HLA in healthy donors. Donors consisted of healthy bone marrow donors. At collection, donors were nominally healthy, but unrecorded immune exposures were probable. Turning to this clone: Its antigen remains unidentified.

Primers included in the PCR were 60 Vbeta and 13 Jbeta primers. Profiling relied on immunoSEQ multiplex PCR, and the TCRdb table lists in-frame clones only, not all of them. This sample has under 150,000 clones, with more than 60% found just once. The ends were cut back, 6 bases at V and 3 bases at J, with 17 bases in the middle. Germline V gene data show CDR1 as MNHEY and CDR2 as SMNVEV (reference sequence). This CDR3 spans 16 amino acids. Whole-study findings and limits: What was likely a sequencing artifact was a cluster of highly shared sequence variants. Earlier analysis yielded a pattern in which most TCR beta V segments were productive about 90% or about 30% of the time.

The clonotype originates from a woman between 50 and 59 years old in good health and CMV-seropositive. The sample taken for sequencing was PBMCs. This sequence joins TRBV27 and TRBJ2-2; tentative D call: TRBD2 (6 bases). The CDR3 sequence: CASRRSWTTDTGELFF. In DNA form, the CDR3 reads TGTGCCAGCAGGCGAAGTTGGACTACGGACACCGGGGAGCTGTTTTTT.